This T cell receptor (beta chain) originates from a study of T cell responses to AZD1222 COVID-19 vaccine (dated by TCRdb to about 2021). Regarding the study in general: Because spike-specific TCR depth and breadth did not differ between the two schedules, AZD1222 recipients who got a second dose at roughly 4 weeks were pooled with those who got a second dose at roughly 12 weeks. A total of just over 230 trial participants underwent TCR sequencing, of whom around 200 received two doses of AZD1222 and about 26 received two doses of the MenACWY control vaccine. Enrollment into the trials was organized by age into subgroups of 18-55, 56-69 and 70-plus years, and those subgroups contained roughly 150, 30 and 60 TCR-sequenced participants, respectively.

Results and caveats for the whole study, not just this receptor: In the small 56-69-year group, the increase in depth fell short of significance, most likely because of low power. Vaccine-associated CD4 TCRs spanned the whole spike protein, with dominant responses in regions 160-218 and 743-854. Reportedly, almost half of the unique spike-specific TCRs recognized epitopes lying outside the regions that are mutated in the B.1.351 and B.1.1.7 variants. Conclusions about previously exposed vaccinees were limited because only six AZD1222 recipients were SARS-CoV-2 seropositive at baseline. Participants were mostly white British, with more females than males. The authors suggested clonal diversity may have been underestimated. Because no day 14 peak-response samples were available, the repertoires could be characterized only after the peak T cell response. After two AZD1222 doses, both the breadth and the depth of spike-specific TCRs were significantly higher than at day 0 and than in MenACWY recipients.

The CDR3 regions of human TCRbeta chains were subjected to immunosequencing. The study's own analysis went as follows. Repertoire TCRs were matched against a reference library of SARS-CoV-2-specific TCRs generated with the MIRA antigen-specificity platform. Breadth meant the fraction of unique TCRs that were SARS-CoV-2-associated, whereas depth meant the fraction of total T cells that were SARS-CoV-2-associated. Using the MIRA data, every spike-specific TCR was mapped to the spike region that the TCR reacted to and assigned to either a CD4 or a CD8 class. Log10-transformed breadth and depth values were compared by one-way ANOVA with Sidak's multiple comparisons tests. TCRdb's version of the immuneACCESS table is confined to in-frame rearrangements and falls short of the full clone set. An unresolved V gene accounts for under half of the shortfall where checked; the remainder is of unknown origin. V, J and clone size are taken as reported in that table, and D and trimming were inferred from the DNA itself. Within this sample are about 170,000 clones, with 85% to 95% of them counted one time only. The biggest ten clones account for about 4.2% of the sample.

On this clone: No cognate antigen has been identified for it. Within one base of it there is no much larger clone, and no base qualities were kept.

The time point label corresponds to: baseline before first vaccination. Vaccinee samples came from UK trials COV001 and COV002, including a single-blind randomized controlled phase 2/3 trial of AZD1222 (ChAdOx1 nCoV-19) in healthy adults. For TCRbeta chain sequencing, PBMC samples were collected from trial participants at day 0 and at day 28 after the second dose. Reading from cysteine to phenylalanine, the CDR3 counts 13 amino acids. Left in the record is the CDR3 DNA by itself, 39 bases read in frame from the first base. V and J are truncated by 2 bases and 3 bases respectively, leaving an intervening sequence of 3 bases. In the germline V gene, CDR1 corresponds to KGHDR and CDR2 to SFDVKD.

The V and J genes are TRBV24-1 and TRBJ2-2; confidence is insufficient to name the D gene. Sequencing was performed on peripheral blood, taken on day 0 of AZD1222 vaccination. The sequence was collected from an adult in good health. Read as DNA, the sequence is TGTGCCACCAGTGATTACGACACCGGGGAGCTGTTTTTT. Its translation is CATSDYDTGELFF.